This T cell receptor beta chain was identified in a study of T cells in localized non-small cell lung cancer. Study conclusions and caveats: Adjacent uninvolved lung tissue had the highest T cell clonality, exceeding tumor. Longer overall survival accompanied higher blood T cell density.

Remarks on this clone: Its antigen remains unidentified.

Looked up from germline, CDR1 is SGHDN and CDR2 is FVKESK. There are 15 residues in the CDR3. V lost 4 bases to trimming and J lost 6 bases; unmatched junction nucleotides: 8. Sequencing used immunoSEQ multiplex PCR; TCRdb keeps in-frame clones, though not all of them. The table shows 15,000 to 20,000 clones, with around 89% occurring only once. The sequences come from peripheral blood, collected before any cancer treatment. The chain couples TRBV14 to TRBJ1-4; 7 bases match TRBD1. This TCR was recovered from a male donor aged 60 or over with stage II squamous cell lung carcinoma. The CDR3 reads CASSPWTGGDEKLFF. CDR3 nucleotides: TGTGCCAGCAGCCCCTGGACAGGCGGGGATGAAAAACTGTTTTTT.